These 27 T cell receptor beta chains came from one sample sequenced in a study of T cell responses to AZD1222 COVID-19 vaccine. The protocol was immunoSEQ multiplex PCR, while the TCRdb copy is restricted to in-frame clones and leaves out a portion. The sample carries some 140,000 clones, 86% recorded once. The sample here was peripheral blood, taken on day 0 of MenACWY control vaccination. These receptors were obtained from an adult in good health.

The chain links TRBV6-2 or TRBV6-3 to TRBJ2-3, with D perhaps matching TRBD2 (5 bases). The CDR3 runs to 15 residues. CDR1 and CDR2 (germline): MNHEY, SVGEGT. Trimming removed 6 bases at V and 2 bases at J, with 15 bases between. CDR3 amino acids: CASSRGLTATDTQYF. The CDR3 DNA reads as TGTGCCAGCAGCCGCGGACTCACAGCCACAGATACGCAGTATTTT.

This clone was found a few times. The rearrangement uses TRBV7-9 and TRBJ1-2, with a tentative D call TRBD1 (6 bases). Germline-derived CDR1 and CDR2 are SEHNR and FQNEAQ (reference sequence). The CDR3 spans 12 residues. Trimming removed 6 bases at V and 8 bases at J, with 13 bases between. This chain's CDR3 is CASSTGLRGYTF. The CDR3 DNA sequence: TGTGCCAGCAGTACAGGGTTGAGAGGCTACACCTTC. Based on the CDR3 plus reference TRBV7-9 and TRBJ1-2, the full variable domain is DTGVSQNPRHKITKRGQNVTFRCDPISEHNRLYWYRQTLGQGPEFLTYFQNEAQLEKSRLLSDRFSAERPKGSFSTLEIQRTEQGDSAMYLCASSTGLRGYTFGSGTRLTVV.

The chain couples TRBV7-2 to TRBJ2-7; no clear D gene. V was pared by 1 base and J by 4 bases, with 11 bases between. From germline, CDR1 is SGHTA and CDR2 FQGNSA. The CDR3 covers 14 residues. CDR3 DNA: TGTGCCAGCAGCTTAGGGCGCTTTGCTTACGAGCAGTACGTC. It codes for CASSLGRFAYEQYV.

The gene calls are TRBV9 and TRBJ2-7, with 8 bases identical to TRBD2. This CDR3 region has 15 residues. The V and J ends lost 0 bases and 3 bases, in that order; junction bases with no gene match: 5. Germline assignment: CDR1 SGDLS and CDR2 YYNGEE. CDR3 region: CASSVDGGDYYEQYF. The CDR3 region has the DNA TGTGCCAGCAGCGTAGACGGGGGGGATTACTACGAGCAGTACTTC.

This clone has a handful of counts. The genes are TRBV11-3 and TRBJ1-1; D remains unclear. CDR1 and CDR2 (germline): SGHNT, YENEEA. Trimming cost V 3 bases and J 0 bases, with 11 bases left between them. CDR3 length: 15 residues. The CDR3 DNA follows: TGTGCCAGCAGCTTGTACCACGGGGTGAACACTGAAGCTTTCTTT. This translates into CASSLYHGVNTEAFF.

The rearrangement links TRBV7-9 to TRBJ1-3; D is uncertain. V was shortened by 1 base and J by 0 bases, with 13 bases between the two germline ends. This CDR3 has 17 residues. Per the germline V gene, CDR1 is SEHNR and CDR2 is FQNEAQ (reference sequence). CDR3 DNA sequence: TGTGCCAGCAGCTTAGGGCCGATAGGGAGCTCTGGAAACACCATATATTTT. Translating it yields CASSLGPIGSSGNTIYF.

This clone appeared a few times. The CDR3 bases are TGTGCCACCAGCCTAAGGGTACAGGGGAAGAGCACCTTC. Translation gives CATSLRVQGKSTF. This chain uses TRBV15 with TRBJ1-2; the match to TRBD1 covers 7 bases. Germline CDR1 reads LNHNV; CDR2 reads YYDKDF (reference sequence). V shed 5 bases, J shed 13 bases, and the junction held 13 bases outside the gene matches. The CDR3 is 13 amino acids.

The V and J genes are TRBV7-8 and TRBJ1-3, with D possibly matching TRBD1 (6 bases). The CDR3 loop spans 18 amino acids. Trimming removed 3 bases at V and 0 bases at J, with 18 bases between. Looked up from germline, CDR1 is SGHVS and CDR2 is FQNEAQ. CDR3: CASSLIGGALLSGNTIYF. In DNA form, the CDR3 reads TGTGCCAGCAGCTTGATCGGGGGGGCTCTTCTCTCTGGAAACACCATATATTTT.

This chain's CDR3 is CASSVGTGELFF. CDR3 DNA: TGTGCCAGCAGCGTAGGAACCGGGGAGCTGTTTTTT. The V and J genes are TRBV9 and TRBJ2-2; D gene unclear. The CDR3 runs 12 residues. V was pared by 0 bases and J by 5 bases, with 2 bases between. Germline loops: CDR1 SGDLS, CDR2 YYNGEE.

V is TRBV7-2 and J is TRBJ2-1, with 7 bases aligning to TRBD1. The CDR3 contains 15 residues. Trimming cost V 3 bases and J 3 bases; bases outside gene matches: 5. CDR1 and CDR2 (germline): SGHTA, FQGNSA. CDR3 protein: CASSLGTAVYNEQFF. As DNA, the CDR3 is TGTGCCAGCAGCTTGGGGACAGCGGTCTACAATGAGCAGTTCTTC.

The CDR3 coding sequence is TGTGCCAGCAGATGGGGGGGACAGGACGATCAGCCCCAGCATTTT. Protein sequence: CASRWGGQDDQPQHF. The gene calls are TRBV27 and TRBJ1-5; TRBD1 matches 8 bases. Per germline, CDR1 MNHEY and CDR2 SMNVEV (reference sequence). The CDR3 runs to 15 residues. V dropped 6 bases and J dropped 5; count of bases not matched to a gene: 9.

This clone occurred once. The V call is TRBV3-1 (or the pseudogene TRBV3-2), the J call TRBJ1-3; D is unclear. V was trimmed by 4 bases and J by 8 bases, leaving 15 bases between them. This CDR3 region has 14 residues. Germline loops: CDR1 LGHDT, CDR2 YNNKEL (reference sequence). The CDR3 reads CASSPDSIGDTIYF. The CDR3 coding sequence is TGTGCCAGCAGCCCCGATTCAATCGGGGACACCATATATTTT.

This rearrangement joins TRBV15 to TRBJ1-6; D uncertain. V shed 1 base and J shed 0 bases, with 7 bases lying between them. The CDR3 covers 16 residues. Germline CDR1 reads LNHNV; CDR2 reads YYDKDF (reference sequence). The CDR3 is CATSRAGSSYNSPLHF. The CDR3 nucleotides read TGTGCCACCAGCAGAGCTGGGAGCTCCTATAATTCACCCCTCCACTTT.

J is TRBJ2-1 and V is TRBV9; D not resolved. This CDR3 is 14 amino acids long. CDR1 is SGDLS and CDR2 is YYNGEE in the germline V gene. Trimming cost V 0 bases and J 5 bases, with 9 bases left between them. CDR3 amino acids: CASSVGGNNNEQFF. In DNA form, the CDR3 reads TGTGCCAGCAGCGTAGGCGGAAACAACAATGAGCAGTTCTTC. The full variable domain, with the rest looked up from reference TRBV9 and TRBJ2-1, is DSGVTQTPKHLITATGQRVTLRCSPRSGDLSVYWYQQSLDQGLQFLIQYYNGEERAKGNILERFSAQQFPDLHSELNLSSLELGDSALYFCASSVGGNNNEQFFGPGTRLTVL.

This clone was recorded a few times. The rearrangement uses TRBV11-3 and TRBJ2-3, with 7 bases aligning to TRBD1. The V and J ends lost 7 bases and 2 bases, in that order; junction bases with no gene match: 9. CDR1 is SGHNT, CDR2 YENEEA, per germline. CDR3 length equals 15 residues. Here the CDR3 DNA reads TGTGCCAGCAAGTCCCGGGACAGTTACACAGATACGCAGTATTTT. Encoded protein: CASKSRDSYTDTQYF.

This chain connects TRBV28 to TRBJ2-7; D is unclear. Germline lookup yields CDR1 MDHEN and CDR2 SYDVKM. This CDR3 has 14 residues. Trimming left V 10 bases short and J 2 bases short, with 18 bases between. CDR3 loop: CATAPYTSPYEQYV. Here the CDR3 DNA reads TGTGCCACCGCGCCGTATACCAGTCCCTACGAGCAGTACGTC.

The chain joins TRBV18 to TRBJ2-7; 13 bases fit TRBD2. V shed 3 bases and J 1 base; nucleotides not matched to a gene: 3. Germline V lookup: CDR1 KGHSH, CDR2 LQKENI. This CDR3 is built from 16 residues. CDR3 amino acids: CASSPRTSGSSYEQYF. CDR3 nucleotide sequence: TGTGCCAGCTCACCGAGGACTAGCGGGAGTTCCTACGAGCAGTACTTC.

The chain recombines TRBV4-1 with TRBJ1-5; no reliable D call. V lost 4 bases and J 4 bases, leaving 20 bases between the germline ends. CDR3 length equals 17 residues. In germline, CDR1 is MGHRA, CDR2 YSYEKL. The CDR3 sequence: CASSPYPSITRNQPQHF. The CDR3 nucleotides read TGCGCCAGCAGCCCCTACCCGTCGATTACCCGGAATCAGCCCCAGCATTTT.

The genes are TRBV27 and TRBJ2-3; 13 bases align to TRBD2. CDR3 length: 18 residues. The trim removed 5 bases at V and 4 bases at J, leaving 12 bases unmatched. From germline, CDR1 is MNHEY and CDR2 SMNVEV (reference sequence). This CDR3 reads CASSRPPQLAGGPDTQYF. The CDR3, as DNA: TGTGCCAGCAGTCGCCCCCCACAACTAGCGGGAGGGCCAGATACGCAGTATTTT.

The V call is TRBV3-1 (or the pseudogene TRBV3-2), the J call TRBJ2-3; no clear D. V was pared by 1 base and J by 6 bases, with 11 bases between. The germline V gene has CDR1 LGHDT and CDR2 YNNKEL (reference sequence). The CDR3 length is 14 residues. CDR3 nucleotide sequence: TGTGCCAGCAGCCAAGGCTCGGGCTCGGATACGCAGTATTTT. This codes for CASSQGSGSDTQYF.

The DNA for the CDR3 is TGTGCCAGCAGCTTCAGCGGGGAAGCTAATGAAAAACTGTTTTTT. Translated, it gives CASSFSGEANEKLFF. The chain carries TRBV7-9 and TRBJ1-4; D is unclear. The ends were cut back, 3 bases at V and 3 bases at J, with 11 bases in the middle. CDR1 is SEHNR, CDR2 FQNEAQ, per germline (reference sequence). The length of the CDR3 is 15 residues.

The CDR3 protein is CASKVTGAETPLHF. Written as DNA, the CDR3 is TGCGCCAGCAAGGTTACAGGGGCTGAAACACCCCTCCACTTT. The rearrangement links TRBV5-1 to TRBJ1-6, with 7 bases fitting TRBD1. The germline V gene encodes CDR1 SGHRS and CDR2 YFSETQ. The CDR3 length is 14 residues. V dropped 6 bases and J dropped 11; count of bases not matched to a gene: 11.

The gene calls are TRBV7-2 and TRBJ2-1; a possible D gene is TRBD2 (5 bases). Trimming took 2 bases from V and 4 from J, leaving 9 bases between them. Germline V gives CDR1 SGHTA, CDR2 FQGNSA. The length of the CDR3 is 14 residues. This CDR3 reads CASSLRSGYNEQFF. CDR3 in DNA: TGTGCCAGCAGCTTAAGAAGCGGTTACAATGAGCAGTTCTTC.

The chain links TRBV9 to TRBJ2-3; D is uncertain. The length of the CDR3 is 15 residues. The V end lost 1 base, the J end lost 0 bases, and 9 bases lay between the germline ends. The germline gives CDR1 SGDLS, CDR2 YYNGEE. This CDR3 is CASSVSATSTDTQYF. The CDR3 DNA sequence: TGTGCCAGCAGCGTATCAGCAACTAGCACAGATACGCAGTATTTT. Looking up the rest from reference TRBV9 and TRBJ2-3 gives the full variable domain: DSGVTQTPKHLITATGQRVTLRCSPRSGDLSVYWYQQSLDQGLQFLIQYYNGEERAKGNILERFSAQQFPDLHSELNLSSLELGDSALYFCASSVSATSTDTQYFGPGTRLTVL.

This clone was observed many times. J is TRBJ1-4 and V is TRBV3-1 (or the pseudogene TRBV3-2); the D gene is possibly TRBD1 (5 bases). V dropped 4 bases and J dropped 7 bases, with 16 bases sitting between them. The CDR3 loop spans 15 amino acids. Per germline, CDR1 LGHDT and CDR2 YNNKEL (reference sequence). CDR3 sequence: CASSPFPRDGEKLFF. CDR3 DNA: TGTGCCAGCAGCCCGTTCCCCAGGGATGGTGAAAAACTGTTTTTT.

The V and J genes are TRBV2 and TRBJ1-5; D remains unclear. The ends were cut back, 2 bases at V and 3 bases at J, with 11 bases in the middle. Germline V lookup: CDR1 SNHLY, CDR2 FYNNEI. CDR3 length equals 15 residues. CDR3 loop: CASSEQQTYNQPQHF. The CDR3 DNA reads TGTGCCAGCAGTGAACAGCAGACCTACAATCAGCCCCAGCATTTT. The full variable domain, completed using reference TRBV2 and TRBJ1-5, is EPEVTQTPSHQVTQMGQEVILRCVPISNHLYFYWYRQILGQKVEFLVSFYNNEISEKSEIFDDQFSVERPDGSNFTLKIRSTKLEDSAMYFCASSEQQTYNQPQHFGDGTRLSIL.

The rearrangement links TRBV4-1 to TRBJ2-3; either TRBD1 or TRBD2 may supply D (5 bases each). The CDR3 covers 19 residues. CDR1 is MGHRA and CDR2 is YSYEKL in the germline V gene. The V end lost 3 bases, the J end lost 2 bases, and 24 bases lay between the germline ends. The CDR3, as DNA: TGCGCCAGCAGCCACACGCGGGTAGTGTGGGGGACCAACACAGATACGCAGTATTTT. Translation: CASSHTRVVWGTNTDTQYF.